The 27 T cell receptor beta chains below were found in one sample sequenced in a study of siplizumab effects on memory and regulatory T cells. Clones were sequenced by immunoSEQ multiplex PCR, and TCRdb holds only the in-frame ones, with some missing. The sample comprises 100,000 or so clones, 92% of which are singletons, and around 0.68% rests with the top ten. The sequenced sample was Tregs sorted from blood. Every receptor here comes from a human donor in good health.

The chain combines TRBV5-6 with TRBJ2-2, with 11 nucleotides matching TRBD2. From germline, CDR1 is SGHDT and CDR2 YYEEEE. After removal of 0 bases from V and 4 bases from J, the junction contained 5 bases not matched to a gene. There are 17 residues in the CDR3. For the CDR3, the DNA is TGTGCCAGCAGCTTGGGCCTAGCGGGAGGTAGCACCGGGGAGCTGTTTTTT. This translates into CASSLGLAGGSTGELFF.

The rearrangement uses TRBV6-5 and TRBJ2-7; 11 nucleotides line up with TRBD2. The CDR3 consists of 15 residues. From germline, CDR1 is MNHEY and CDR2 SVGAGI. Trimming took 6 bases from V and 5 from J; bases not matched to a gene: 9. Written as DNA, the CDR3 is TGTGCCAGCAGCTATCTAGCGGGAGGTTTCCACGAGCAGTACTTC. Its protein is CASSYLAGGFHEQYF.

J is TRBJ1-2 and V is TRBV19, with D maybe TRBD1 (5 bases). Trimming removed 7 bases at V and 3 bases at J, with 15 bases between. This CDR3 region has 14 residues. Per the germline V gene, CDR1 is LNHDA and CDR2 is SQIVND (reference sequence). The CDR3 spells CASKTVGGDYGYTF. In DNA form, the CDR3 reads TGTGCCAGTAAGACGGTTGGGGGGGACTATGGCTACACCTTC.

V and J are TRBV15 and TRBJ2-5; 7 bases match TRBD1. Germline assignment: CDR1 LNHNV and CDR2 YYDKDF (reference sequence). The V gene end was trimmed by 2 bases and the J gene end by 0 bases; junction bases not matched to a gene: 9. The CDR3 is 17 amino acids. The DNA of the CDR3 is TGTGCCACCAGCAGAAGTCCCGGGACAGTTTACCAAGAGACCCAGTACTTC. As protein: CATSRSPGTVYQETQYF.

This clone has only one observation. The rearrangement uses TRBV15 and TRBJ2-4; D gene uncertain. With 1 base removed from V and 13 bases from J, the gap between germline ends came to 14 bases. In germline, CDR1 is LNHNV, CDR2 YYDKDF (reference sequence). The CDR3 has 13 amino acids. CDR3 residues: CATSRADSRRQYF. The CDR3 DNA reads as TGTGCCACCAGCAGAGCCGACTCTCGCAGGCAGTACTTC. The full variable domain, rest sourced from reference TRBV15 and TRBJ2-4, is DAMVIQNPRYQVTQFGKPVTLSCSQTLNHNVMYWYQQKSSQAPKLLFHYYDKDFNNEADTPDNFQSRRPNTSFCFLDIRSPGLGDTAMYLCATSRADSRRQYFGAGTRLSVL.

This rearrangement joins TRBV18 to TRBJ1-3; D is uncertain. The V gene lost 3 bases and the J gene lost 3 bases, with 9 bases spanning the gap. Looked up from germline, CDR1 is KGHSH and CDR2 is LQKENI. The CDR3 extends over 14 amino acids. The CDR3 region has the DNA TGTGCCAGCTCACCCCAAAGAGGTGGAAACACCATATATTTT. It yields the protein CASSPQRGGNTIYF.

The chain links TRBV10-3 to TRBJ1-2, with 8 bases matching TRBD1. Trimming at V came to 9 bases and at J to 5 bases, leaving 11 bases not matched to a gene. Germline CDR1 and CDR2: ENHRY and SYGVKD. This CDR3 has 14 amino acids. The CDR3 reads CAIEPRGLGYGYTF. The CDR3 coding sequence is TGTGCCATTGAACCCAGGGGGCTAGGGTATGGCTACACCTTC.

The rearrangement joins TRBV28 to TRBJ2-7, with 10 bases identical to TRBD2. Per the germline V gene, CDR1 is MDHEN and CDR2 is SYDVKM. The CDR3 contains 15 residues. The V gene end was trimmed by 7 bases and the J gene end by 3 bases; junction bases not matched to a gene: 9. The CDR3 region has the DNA TGTGCCAGCACTGGCCCAGCTAGCGGGAGCTACGAGCAGTACTTC. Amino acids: CASTGPASGSYEQYF.

The CDR3 sequence is CASGPDVGWGISYEQYF. The CDR3 nucleotides read TGTGCTAGTGGTCCGGACGTGGGGTGGGGTATCTCCTACGAGCAGTACTTC. V is TRBV12-5 and J is TRBJ2-7, with D hard to call. The germline V and J ends were trimmed by 5 bases and 0 bases, with 20 bases remaining between them. CDR3 size: 17 residues. Germline CDR1 LGHNT, CDR2 FRNRAP.

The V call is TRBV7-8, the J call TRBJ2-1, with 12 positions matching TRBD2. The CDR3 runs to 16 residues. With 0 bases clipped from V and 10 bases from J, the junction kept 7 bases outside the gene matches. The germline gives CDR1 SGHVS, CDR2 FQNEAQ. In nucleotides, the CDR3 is TGTGCCAGCAGCTTAGCTTTGCTAGCGGGAGGGCGCGAGCAGTTCTTC. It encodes CASSLALLAGGREQFF.

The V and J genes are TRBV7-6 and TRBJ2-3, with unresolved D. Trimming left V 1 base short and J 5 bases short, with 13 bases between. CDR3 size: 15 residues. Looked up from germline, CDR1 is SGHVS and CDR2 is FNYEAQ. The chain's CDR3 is CASSLGPAIGDTQYF. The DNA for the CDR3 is TGTGCCAGCAGCTTAGGTCCCGCGATTGGAGATACGCAGTATTTT.

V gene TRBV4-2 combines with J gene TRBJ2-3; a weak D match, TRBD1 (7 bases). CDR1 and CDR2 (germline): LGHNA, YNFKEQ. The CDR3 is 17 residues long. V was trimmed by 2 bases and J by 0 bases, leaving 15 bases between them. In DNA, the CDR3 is TGTGCCAGCAGCCAACCCCCAGGGGGGCAGAGCACAGATACGCAGTATTTT. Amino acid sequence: CASSQPPGGQSTDTQYF.

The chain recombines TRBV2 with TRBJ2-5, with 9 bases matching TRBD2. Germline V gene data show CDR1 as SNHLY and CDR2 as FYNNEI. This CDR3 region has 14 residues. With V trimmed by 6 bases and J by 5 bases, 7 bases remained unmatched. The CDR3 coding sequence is TGTGCCAGCAGGTTTAGCGGGAGTATGGAGACCCAGTACTTC. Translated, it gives CASRFSGSMETQYF.

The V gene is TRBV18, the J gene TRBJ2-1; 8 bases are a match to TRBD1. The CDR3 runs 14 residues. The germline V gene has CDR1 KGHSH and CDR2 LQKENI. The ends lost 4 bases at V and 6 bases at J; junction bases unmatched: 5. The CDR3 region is CASSLLGQGNEQFF. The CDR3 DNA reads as TGTGCCAGCTCACTGCTTGGACAGGGCAATGAGCAGTTCTTC.

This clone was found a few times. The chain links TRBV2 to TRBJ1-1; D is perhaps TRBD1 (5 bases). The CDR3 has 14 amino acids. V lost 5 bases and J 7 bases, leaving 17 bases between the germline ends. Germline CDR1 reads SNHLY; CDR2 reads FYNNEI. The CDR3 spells CASSYEVQVGEAFF. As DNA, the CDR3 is TGTGCCAGCAGTTATGAGGTACAGGTTGGTGAAGCTTTCTTT.

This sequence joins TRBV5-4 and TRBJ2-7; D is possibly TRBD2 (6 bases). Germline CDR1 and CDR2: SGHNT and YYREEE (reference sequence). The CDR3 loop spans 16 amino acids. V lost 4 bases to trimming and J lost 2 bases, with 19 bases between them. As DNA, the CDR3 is TGTGCCAGCAGCCCCGGATTTTCCGGGAGTGCCTACGAGCAGTACTTC. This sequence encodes CASSPGFSGSAYEQYF. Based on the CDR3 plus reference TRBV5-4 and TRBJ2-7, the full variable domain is ETGVTQSPTHLIKTRGQQVTLRCSSQSGHNTVSWYQQALGQGPQFIFQYYREEENGRGNFPPRFSGLQFPNYSSELNVNALELDDSALYLCASSPGFSGSAYEQYFGPGTRLTVT.

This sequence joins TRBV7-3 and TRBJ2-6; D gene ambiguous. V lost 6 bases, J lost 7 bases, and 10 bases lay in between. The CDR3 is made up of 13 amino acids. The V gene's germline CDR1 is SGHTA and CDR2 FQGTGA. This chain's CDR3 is CASRASVANVLTF. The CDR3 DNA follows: TGTGCCAGCAGGGCCAGCGTTGCCAACGTCCTGACTTTC.

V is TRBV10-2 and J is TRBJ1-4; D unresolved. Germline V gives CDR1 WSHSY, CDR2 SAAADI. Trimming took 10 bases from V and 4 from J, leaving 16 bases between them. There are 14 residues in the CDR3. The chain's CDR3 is CAIILVGGNEKLFF. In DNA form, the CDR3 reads TGCGCCATCATATTAGTCGGAGGTAATGAAAAACTGTTTTTT.

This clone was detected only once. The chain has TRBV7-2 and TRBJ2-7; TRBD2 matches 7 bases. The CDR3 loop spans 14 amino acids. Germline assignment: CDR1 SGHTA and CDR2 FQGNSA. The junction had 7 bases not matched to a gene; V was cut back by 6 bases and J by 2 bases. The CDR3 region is CASRKTSAAYEQYF. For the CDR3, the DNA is TGTGCCAGCAGAAAAACTAGCGCGGCCTACGAGCAGTACTTC.

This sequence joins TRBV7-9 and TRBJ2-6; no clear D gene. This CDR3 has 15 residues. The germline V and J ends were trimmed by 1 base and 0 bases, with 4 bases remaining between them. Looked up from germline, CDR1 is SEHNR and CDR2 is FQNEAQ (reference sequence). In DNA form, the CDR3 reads TGTGCCAGCAGCTTAGGGGGCTCTGGGGCCAACGTCCTGACTTTC. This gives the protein CASSLGGSGANVLTF.

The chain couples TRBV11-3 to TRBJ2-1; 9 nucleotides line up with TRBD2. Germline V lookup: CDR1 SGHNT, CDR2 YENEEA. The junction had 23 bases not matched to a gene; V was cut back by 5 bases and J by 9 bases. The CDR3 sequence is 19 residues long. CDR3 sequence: CASSPNVSAGGPLGSEQFF. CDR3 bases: TGTGCCAGCAGCCCGAATGTCAGCGCGGGAGGGCCCCTGGGAAGTGAGCAGTTCTTC.

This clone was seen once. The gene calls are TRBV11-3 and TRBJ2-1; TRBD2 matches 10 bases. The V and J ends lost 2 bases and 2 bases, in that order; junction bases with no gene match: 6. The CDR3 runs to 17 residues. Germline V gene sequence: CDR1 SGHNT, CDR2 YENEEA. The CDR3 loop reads CASSLSQAGGPYNEQFF. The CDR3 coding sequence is TGTGCCAGCAGCTTATCCCAAGCGGGAGGGCCCTACAATGAGCAGTTCTTC.

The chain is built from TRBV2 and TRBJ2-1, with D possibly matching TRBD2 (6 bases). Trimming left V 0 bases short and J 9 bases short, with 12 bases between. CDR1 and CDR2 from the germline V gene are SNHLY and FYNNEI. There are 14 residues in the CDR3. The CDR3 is CASSEALALLEQFF. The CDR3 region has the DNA TGTGCCAGCAGTGAAGCTCTAGCGCTTCTTGAGCAGTTCTTC.

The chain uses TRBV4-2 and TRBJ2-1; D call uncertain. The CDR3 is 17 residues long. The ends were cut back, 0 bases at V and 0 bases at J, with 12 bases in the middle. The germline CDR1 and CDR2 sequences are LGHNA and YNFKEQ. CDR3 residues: CASSQEGLSSSYNEQFF. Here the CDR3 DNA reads TGTGCCAGCAGCCAAGAAGGCCTCTCAAGCTCCTACAATGAGCAGTTCTTC.

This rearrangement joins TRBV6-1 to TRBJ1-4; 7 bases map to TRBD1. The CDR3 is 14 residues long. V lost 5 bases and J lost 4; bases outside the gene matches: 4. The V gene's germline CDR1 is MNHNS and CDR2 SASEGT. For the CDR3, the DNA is TGTGCCAGCAGTATCCAGGGGGTTAATGAAAAACTGTTTTTT. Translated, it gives CASSIQGVNEKLFF.

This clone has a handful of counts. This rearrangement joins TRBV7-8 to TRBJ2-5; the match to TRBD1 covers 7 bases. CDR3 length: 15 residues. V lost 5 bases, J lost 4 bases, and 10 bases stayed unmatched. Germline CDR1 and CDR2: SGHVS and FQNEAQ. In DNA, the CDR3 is TGTGCCAGCAGCCCGCTGGACAGGAACGCAGAGACCCAGTACTTC. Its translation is CASSPLDRNAETQYF.

CDR3 bases: TGTGCCAGCAGTTTGGGCAGACCGTACCAAGAGACCCAGTACTTC. Its translation: CASSLGRPYQETQYF. The chain recombines TRBV28 with TRBJ2-5; no clear D. CDR1 and CDR2 (germline): MDHEN, SYDVKM. Trimming removed 3 bases at V and 0 bases at J, with 11 bases between. CDR3 length: 15 residues.